The T cell receptor (beta chain) under discussion was sequenced for a study of blood T cell repertoires in COVID-19. TCRdb's table, derived via immunoSEQ multiplex PCR, lists solely in-frame clones and lacks some. The table lists about 210,000 clones, around 76% of them singletons. The TCR was taken from a woman aged 60-70 years with COVID-19, enrolled during active disease. Sequenced material: peripheral blood.

Here the CDR3 DNA reads TGTGCCAGCAGTGAACACAGGGTAACTGAAGCTTTCTTT. Translation: CASSEHRVTEAFF. J is TRBJ1-1 and V is TRBV6-1, with TRBD1 as a possible D gene (6 bases). V lost 2 bases to trimming and J lost 5 bases, with 9 bases between them. There are 13 residues in the CDR3. Germline CDR1 is MNHNS and CDR2 is SASEGT.